This section outlines one T cell receptor (beta chain) sequence together with its context. The data were taken from a study of shared clonotypes between healthy human individuals. The V end was cut by 3 bases, the J end by 2 bases, with 11 bases between. CDR3 length: 14 amino acids. CDR1 and CDR2 from the germline V gene are SGHVS and FNYEAQ. CD45RO-negative, CCR7-selected cells formed the naive CD8 fraction, which excluded terminally differentiated effector memory CD45RA+ cells. The assay was immunoSEQ multiplex PCR, and TCRdb's table has in-frame clones only and misses some. Seen here are over 2 million clones, 85% to 95% observed once, and the top ten hold 0.9% to 1.4%.

The material sequenced was naive CD8+ T cells sorted from blood. The clonotype originates from a young man in good health. The chain recombines TRBV7-6 with TRBJ2-7, with D perhaps TRBD1 (6 bases). CDR3 nucleotide sequence: TGTGCCAGCAGCTTTAGCAGGGGCGCCTACGAGCAGTACTTC. Its protein product is CASSFSRGAYEQYF.